One sample yielded the 14 T cell receptor beta chains listed below, sequenced in a study of cytomegalovirus exposure and HLA in healthy donors (dated by TCRdb to the late 2010s). The library came from the immunoSEQ multiplex PCR assay. A mixture of 60 forward primers for TCR Vbeta segments and 13 reverse primers for TCR Jbeta segments was used in the multiplex PCR. The table was pulled from immuneACCESS by TCRdb, which kept in-frame rearrangements only. Such tables lose some clones; where checked, under half of the loss comes from unresolved V genes, and the rest has no known cause. The sample contains 140,000 or so clones, roughly 75% of them found a single time. Of the sample, roughly 2.9% falls within the top ten clones. The sample consisted of PBMCs. The receptors stem from a female donor in good health and CMV-seronegative.

The chain joins TRBV10-1 to TRBJ2-7; 9 bases line up with TRBD1. This CDR3 comprises 14 residues. Germline CDR1 reads WNHNN; CDR2 reads SYGVQD (reference sequence). Losses at the gene ends were 4 bases for V and 7 bases for J; bases not matched to a gene: 8. The DNA for the CDR3 is TGCGCCAGCAGTGCCTCGGGACAGGGCGGGGAGCAGTACTTC. As protein: CASSASGQGGEQYF.

The chain employs TRBV29-1 and TRBJ1-2, with TRBD1 matching over 9 bases. Germline trimming cut 4 bases from V and 4 bases from J; bases unmatched to any gene: 7. Germline V lookup: CDR1 SQVTM, CDR2 ANQGSEA. The CDR3 contains 14 residues. The CDR3 nucleotides read TGCAGCGTTGTGACATCGACAGGGGGCTATGGCTACACCTTC. As protein: CSVVTSTGGYGYTF. The full variable domain, its missing parts supplied by reference TRBV29-1 and TRBJ1-2, is SAVISQKPSRDICQRGTSLTIQCQVDSQVTMMFWYRQQPGQSLTLIATANQGSEATYESGFVIDKFPISRPNLTFSTLTVSNMSPEDSSIYLCSVVTSTGGYGYTFGSGTRLTVV.

The chain couples TRBV7-6 to TRBJ2-5, with 9 positions matching TRBD2. The CDR3 spans 17 residues. The J segment lost 2 bases and the V segment lost 2 bases, leaving 9 bases of the junction unmatched. From germline, CDR1 is SGHVS and CDR2 FNYEAQ. The CDR3, as DNA: TGTGCCAGCAGCTTATCTCTTCTAGCGGGAATACAAGAGACCCAGTACTTC. Translated, it gives CASSLSLLAGIQETQYF.

The J gene is TRBJ2-5, the V gene TRBV19; 8 bases map to TRBD1. TRBJ2-7 matches the DNA end more closely, so the J call is doubtful. This CDR3 contains 12 residues. Per germline, CDR1 LNHDA and CDR2 SQIVND (reference sequence). In DNA, the CDR3 is TGTGCCAGTTCCAGGGGGCCCTACGAGCAGTACTTC. This sequence encodes CASSRGPYEQYF.

A few counts support this clone. The V and J genes are TRBV10-2 and TRBJ2-7; TRBD1 agrees at 8 bases. CDR1 and CDR2 (germline): WSHSY, SAAADI. This CDR3 is 13 amino acids long. The junction had 3 bases not matched to a gene; V was cut back by 5 bases and J by 3 bases. The CDR3 nucleotides are TGCGCCAGCAGTTCAGGGGGCAACTACGAGCAGTACTTC. Translation gives CASSSGGNYEQYF.

CDR3: CASSPKGGAEETQYF. The CDR3 nucleotides read TGTGCCAGCAGCCCTAAAGGAGGGGCGGAGGAGACCCAGTACTTC. The rearrangement joins TRBV7-9 to TRBJ2-5; possible D gene TRBD2, 6 bases. The CDR3 totals 15 residues. V lost 5 bases and J lost 5, with 18 bases in between. Looked up from germline, CDR1 is SEHNR and CDR2 is FQNEAQ (reference sequence).

The chain recombines TRBV21-1 with TRBJ1-5; the table's D gene call, TRBD1, was not cross checked with the DNA. TRBV21-1 is shown as a pseudogene. The CDR3 has 14 amino acids. Here the CDR3 DNA reads TGTGCCAGCAGCCATGGACATCTTAATCAGCCCCAGCATTTT. It is translated as CASSHGHLNQPQHF.

The rearrangement links TRBV6-1 to TRBJ1-2; 7 bases agree with TRBD1. Germline CDR1 is MNHNS and CDR2 is SASEGT. V was pared by 6 bases and J by 5 bases, with 9 bases of the junction left unmatched. The CDR3 is 14 amino acids. As DNA, the CDR3 is TGTGCCAGCAGACCAGGGGGGAGAGAATATGGCTACACCTTC. As protein: CASRPGGREYGYTF.

J is TRBJ1-4 and V is TRBV2; unclear D gene. The CDR3 totals 14 residues. Per germline, CDR1 SNHLY and CDR2 FYNNEI. V was clipped by 1 base and J by 5 bases, with 8 bases between them. The CDR3 here is CASSEGRVNEKLFF. The CDR3 DNA reads as TGTGCCAGCAGTGAAGGGAGGGTGAATGAAAAACTGTTTTTT.

The chain has TRBV4-2 and TRBJ2-1; 12 bases agree with TRBD2. The CDR3 has 15 residues. With V trimmed by 2 bases and J by 7 bases, 3 bases remained unmatched. Germline loops: CDR1 LGHNA, CDR2 YNFKEQ. The CDR3 bases are TGTGCCAGCAGCCAACCTAGCGGGGGGGTAAATGAGCAGTTCTTC. Amino acids: CASSQPSGGVNEQFF.

The chain has TRBV29-1 and TRBJ2-5, with 10 bases lining up with TRBD1. The germline V gene has CDR1 SQVTM and CDR2 ANQGSEA. With 3 bases clipped from V and 2 bases from J, the junction kept 9 bases outside the gene matches. The CDR3 is 16 amino acids. The CDR3 loop is CSVERAGTGEQETQYF. DNA of the CDR3: TGCAGCGTTGAGAGAGCCGGGACAGGGGAGCAAGAGACCCAGTACTTC.

The chain uses TRBV7-9 and TRBJ1-1; TRBD1 matches at 7 bases. Trimming at V came to 1 base and at J to 3 bases, leaving 8 bases not matched to a gene. Germline loops: CDR1 SEHNR, CDR2 FQNEAQ (reference sequence). This CDR3 is 16 amino acids long. CDR3 amino acids: CASSLGRTGRDTEAFF. In nucleotides, the CDR3 is TGTGCCAGCAGCTTAGGGCGGACAGGACGGGACACTGAAGCTTTCTTT.

This clone was picked up a small number of times. CDR3 nucleotide sequence: TGCGCCAGCAGCCAAGATCGGGGGACGAACACTGAAGCTTTCTTT. Translating gives CASSQDRGTNTEAFF. The V gene is TRBV4-1, the J gene TRBJ1-1; D possibly corresponds to TRBD1 (5 bases). This CDR3 comprises 15 residues. Trimming removed 0 bases from V and 1 base from J, with 9 bases in between. The germline CDR1 and CDR2 sequences are MGHRA and YSYEKL.

This sequence joins TRBV5-8 and TRBJ1-4; perhaps TRBD1 as D (5 bases). Germline V gives CDR1 SGHTS, CDR2 YDEGEE. V dropped 1 base and J dropped 7 bases, with 11 bases sitting between them. This CDR3 region has 14 residues. Here the CDR3 reads CASSLSGSGEKLFF. CDR3 bases: TGTGCCAGCAGCTTGTCAGGGTCTGGTGAAAAACTGTTTTTT.